Below are 27 T cell receptor beta chains sequenced from a single sample in a study of identical twins. TCRdb used MiXCR to reprocess the 5' RACE reads, holding one entry per CDR3 protein. The sample has roughly 750,000 distinct CDR3 sequences; around 20% are singletons. The data were also submitted as part of a second study, on T cells expressing NK-cell markers.

Specimen: PBMCs. The receptor source for this set is a woman aged 18-35 years in good health.

In this sample, this clonotype turned up a few times. The chain has TRBV5-1 and TRBJ2-6, with TRBD1 as a possible D gene (5 bases). The germline gives CDR1 SGHRS, CDR2 YFSETQ. This CDR3 spans 15 amino acids. V was shortened by 6 bases and J by 1 base, with 11 bases between the two germline ends. The CDR3 sequence: CASTPGASGANVLTF. CDR3 sequence (DNA): TGCGCCAGCACCCCTGGGGCGTCTGGGGCCAACGTCCTGACTTTC.

This clonotype was detected a few times. The chain is built from TRBV12-5 and TRBJ2-3; 12 nucleotides align to TRBD2. The CDR3 length is 17 residues. With V trimmed by 3 bases and J by 4 bases, 8 bases remained unmatched. Germline V CDR1 and CDR2: LGHNT, FRNRAP. CDR3 DNA sequence: TGTGCTAGTGGTTTCCCACTAGCGGGGGGAGGCCCAGATACGCAGTATTTT. The encoded protein is CASGFPLAGGGPDTQYF.

This clonotype was recorded a few times. The chain uses TRBV12-3 or TRBV12-4 and TRBJ2-4; the D is unclear. The V end lost 7 bases, the J end lost 3 bases, and 13 bases lay between the germline ends. The CDR3 totals 14 residues. The CDR3 region is CASTIIGVKNIQYF. As DNA, the CDR3 is TGTGCCAGCACCATCATCGGAGTCAAAAACATTCAGTACTTC.

The CDR3 sequence: CASSLGADDNQPQHF. Here the CDR3 DNA reads TGTGCCAGCAGCTTAGGGGCGGACGACAATCAGCCCCAGCATTTT. This sequence joins TRBV7-2 and TRBJ1-5; no definite D call. The CDR3 loop spans 15 amino acids. Trimming cost V 1 base and J 3 bases, with 10 bases left between them. Germline CDR1 reads SGHTA; CDR2 reads FQGNSA.

This clonotype came up a few times. The rearrangement uses TRBV10-3 and TRBJ2-3, with 10 bases identical to TRBD2. V trimming: 4 bases; J trimming: 3 bases; junction bases outside the gene matches: 10. Germline V gives CDR1 ENHRY, CDR2 SYGVKD. The CDR3 contains 17 residues. The CDR3 DNA reads as TGTGCCATCAGTGCTGGGAGCGGGAGGGCCGGGACAGATACGCAGTATTTT. Protein sequence: CAISAGSGRAGTDTQYF.

The chain combines TRBV7-6 with TRBJ2-7; 8 bases match TRBD2. V shed 5 bases and J 2 bases; nucleotides not matched to a gene: 11. The V gene's germline CDR1 is SGHVS and CDR2 FNYEAQ. This CDR3 is 16 amino acids long. CDR3 in DNA: TGTGCCAGCAGCCTCTCCGCCCCGGGACTAGCCTACGAGCAGTACTTC. Translating it yields CASSLSAPGLAYEQYF.

This clonotype has more than one count but fewer than ten. This chain links TRBV24-1 with TRBJ2-1; tentative D call: TRBD2 (5 bases). The CDR3 is 13 amino acids. V lost 2 bases and J 7 bases, leaving 8 bases between the germline ends. Germline assignment: CDR1 KGHDR and CDR2 SFDVKD. The CDR3 DNA reads as TGTGCCACCAGTGATTGGACTGGGAATGAGCAGTTCTTC. Residues: CATSDWTGNEQFF.

This chain's CDR3 is CASTGLAGPGAQYF. CDR3 DNA: TGCGCCAGCACTGGACTAGCGGGACCGGGGGCCCAGTACTTC. J is TRBJ2-5 and V is TRBV5-1; TRBD2 matches at 12 bases. This CDR3 comprises 14 residues. V trimming: 6 bases; J trimming: 9 bases; junction bases outside the gene matches: 9. Germline values: CDR1 SGHRS, CDR2 YFSETQ.

The V call is TRBV5-1, the J call TRBJ1-1; 8 positions match TRBD1. Germline V CDR1 and CDR2: SGHRS, YFSETQ. This CDR3 region has 16 residues. V was pared by 2 bases and J by 4 bases, with 10 bases of the junction left unmatched. The CDR3 spells CASSFLGQGKPTEAFF. The DNA of the CDR3 is TGCGCCAGCAGCTTTTTAGGACAGGGAAAACCCACTGAAGCTTTCTTT.

The chain joins TRBV28 to TRBJ2-7; D might be TRBD1 (5 bases). Trimming stripped 10 bases from V and 5 bases from J, with 18 bases between. CDR3 length: 13 amino acids. Germline CDR1 is MDHEN and CDR2 is SYDVKM. The CDR3 loop is CATSSGNVDEQYF. For the CDR3, the DNA is TGTGCCACCTCTTCAGGGAACGTGGACGAGCAGTACTTC.

V is TRBV12-3 or TRBV12-4 and J is TRBJ2-7, with unresolved D. This CDR3 is 15 amino acids long. V was cut by 5 bases and J by 10 bases, with 24 bases left in between. Here the CDR3 DNA reads TGTGCCAGCAGTCTTGGGCCCCTCTTTCCCGGAGATCAGTACTTC. Protein product: CASSLGPLFPGDQYF.

The chain couples TRBV5-1 to TRBJ1-3; D is unclear. The V end was cut by 5 bases, the J end by 1 base, with 10 bases between. This CDR3 is built from 14 residues. CDR1 and CDR2 from the germline V gene are SGHRS and YFSETQ. CDR3 residues: CASSSQMSGNTIYF. The CDR3 bases are TGCGCCAGCAGTTCTCAGATGTCTGGAAACACCATATATTTT.

The V call is TRBV7-2, the J call TRBJ2-7; D remains unclear. The ends were cut back, 6 bases at V and 0 bases at J, with 9 bases in the middle. Germline V lookup: CDR1 SGHTA, CDR2 FQGNSA. The CDR3 runs to 13 residues. CDR3 coding DNA: TGTGCCAGCAGTTATCAGTTCTCCTACGAGCAGTACTTC. Translating gives CASSYQFSYEQYF.

V is TRBV11-2 and J is TRBJ2-1; D unclear. CDR3 length: 14 amino acids. The V end was cut by 1 base, the J end by 5 bases, with 9 bases between. Germline CDR1 is SGHAT and CDR2 is FQNNGV. The CDR3 DNA follows: TGTGCCAGCAGCTTAGTTGGTTCGGACAATGAGCAGTTCTTC. The encoded protein is CASSLVGSDNEQFF. The whole variable domain, filled in from reference TRBV11-2 and TRBJ2-1, reads EAGVAQSPRYKIIEKRQSVAFWCNPISGHATLYWYQQILGQGPKLLIQFQNNGVVDDSQLPKDRFSAERLKGVDSTLKIQPAKLEDSAVYLCASSLVGSDNEQFFGPGTRLTVL.

The rearrangement joins TRBV9 to TRBJ1-1; D remains unclear. The V end lost 4 bases, the J end lost 0 bases, and 10 bases lay between the germline ends. This CDR3 region has 14 residues. Germline CDR1 reads SGDLS; CDR2 reads YYNGEE. CDR3 sequence: CASSQTAMNTEAFF. The CDR3 bases are TGTGCCAGCAGCCAAACAGCCATGAACACTGAAGCTTTCTTT.

This clonotype was observed a few times. V usage is TRBV20-1 and J usage is TRBJ2-1; no definite D call. Germline CDR1 DFQATT, CDR2 SNEGSKA (reference sequence). This CDR3 has 14 amino acids. The V gene lost 3 bases and the J gene lost 8 bases, with 17 bases spanning the gap. The CDR3 loop reads CSASSASRSDEQFF. The CDR3, as DNA: TGCAGTGCTAGTTCAGCTAGTAGAAGCGATGAGCAGTTCTTC.

V gene TRBV11-2 combines with J gene TRBJ2-1; 7 bases are shared with TRBD1. Germline CDR1 is SGHAT and CDR2 is FQNNGV. J gave up 5 bases and V 1 base, and 5 bases lay outside the gene matches. This CDR3 region has 15 residues. The CDR3 protein is CASSLGGRGNNEQFF. Here the CDR3 DNA reads TGTGCCAGCAGCTTAGGGGGCAGGGGGAACAATGAGCAGTTCTTC.

This clonotype was counted many times. The genes are TRBV5-1 and TRBJ2-5; D uncertain. V lost 5 bases, J lost 3 bases, and 11 bases lay in between. There are 13 residues in the CDR3. Germline V lookup: CDR1 SGHRS, CDR2 YFSETQ. The CDR3 here is CASRYGPEETQYF. CDR3 DNA: TGCGCCAGCAGATATGGACCAGAAGAGACCCAGTACTTC. Full variable domain (outside the CDR3, taken from reference TRBV5-1 and TRBJ2-5): KAGVTQTPRYLIKTRGQQVTLSCSPISGHRSVSWYQQTPGQGLQFLFEYFSETQRNKGNFPGRFSGRQFSNSRSEMNVSTLELGDSALYLCASRYGPEETQYFGPGTRLLVL.

This clonotype was counted between two and nine times. The gene calls are TRBV6-5 and TRBJ2-1; D might be TRBD2 (5 bases). Trimming took 5 bases from V and 7 from J, leaving 9 bases between them. CDR1 and CDR2 from the germline V gene are MNHEY and SVGAGI. CDR3 length equals 12 residues. CDR3 sequence: CASSKLGNEQFF. Here the CDR3 DNA reads TGTGCCAGCAGTAAACTAGGGAATGAGCAGTTCTTC.

J is TRBJ1-5 and V is TRBV12-5, with a possible D match to TRBD1 (6 bases). V was trimmed by 0 bases and J by 5 bases, leaving 14 bases between them. The CDR3 loop spans 16 amino acids. From germline, CDR1 is LGHNT and CDR2 FRNRAP. CDR3 nucleotide sequence: TGTGCTAGTGGTTTGGTCGCCGGGGGGCGCGATCAGCCCCAGCATTTT. Translation gives CASGLVAGGRDQPQHF.

The chain has TRBV7-9 and TRBJ2-5; D is ambiguous. CDR1 is SEHNR and CDR2 is FQNEAQ in the germline V gene (reference sequence). V lost 4 bases to trimming and J lost 1 base, with 13 bases between them. The CDR3 has 15 residues. The CDR3 loop reads CASSSGPAAQETQYF. The DNA of the CDR3 is TGTGCCAGCAGCTCAGGCCCGGCGGCCCAAGAGACCCAGTACTTC.

The J gene is TRBJ2-7, the V gene TRBV15, with D perhaps matching TRBD1 or TRBD2 (6 bases each). Looked up from germline, CDR1 is LNHNV and CDR2 is YYDKDF (reference sequence). This CDR3 spans 15 amino acids. V lost 5 bases and J lost 3, with 17 bases in between. As DNA, the CDR3 is TGTGCCACCAGCTCCCACCCCGGGGGCGGCTACGAGCAGTACTTC. This sequence encodes CATSSHPGGGYEQYF.

This clonotype came up many times. The V gene is TRBV29-1, the J gene TRBJ2-1, with D perhaps TRBD2 (5 bases). V was clipped by 7 bases and J by 8 bases, with 18 bases between them. The CDR3 has 13 residues. In germline, CDR1 is SQVTM, CDR2 ANQGSEA. The CDR3 nucleotides read TGCAGCGCTTCCGTTGGTAGCGAGGATGAGCAGTTCTTC. Translated: CSASVGSEDEQFF.

The chain carries TRBV2 and TRBJ1-2, with D uncertain. CDR1 and CDR2 (germline): SNHLY, FYNNEI. The CDR3 consists of 13 residues. V was shortened by 10 bases and J by 0 bases, with 12 bases between the two germline ends. This CDR3 is CAKSDGSNYGYTF. The CDR3 DNA reads TGTGCCAAATCAGACGGATCTAACTATGGCTACACCTTC.

This clonotype has only a few counts. V is TRBV4-2 and J is TRBJ2-5; D is possibly TRBD2 (5 bases). From germline, CDR1 is LGHNA and CDR2 YNFKEQ. With 3 bases removed from V and 1 base from J, the gap between germline ends came to 9 bases. The CDR3 is 14 amino acids. CDR3 nucleotide sequence: TGTGCCAGCAGCCAGAGCGGCCTCCAAGAGACCCAGTACTTC. As protein: CASSQSGLQETQYF.

This clonotype came up many times. J is TRBJ1-2 and V is TRBV29-1; the match to TRBD1 covers 11 bases. Germline-derived CDR1 and CDR2 are SQVTM and ANQGSEA. The ends lost 3 bases at V and 4 bases at J; junction bases unmatched: 1. CDR3 size: 13 residues. CDR3 DNA: TGCAGCGTTGAGGGACAGGGGGGCTATGGCTACACCTTC. This sequence encodes CSVEGQGGYGYTF.

The chain carries TRBV7-9 and TRBJ2-7; D is possibly TRBD2 (5 bases). V lost 2 bases and J 3 bases, leaving 11 bases between the germline ends. CDR3 length: 14 amino acids. CDR1 is SEHNR and CDR2 is FQNEAQ in the germline V gene (reference sequence). The CDR3 sequence is CASSLRWGVYEQYF. The DNA of the CDR3 is TGTGCCAGCAGCTTACGGTGGGGAGTCTACGAGCAGTACTTC.